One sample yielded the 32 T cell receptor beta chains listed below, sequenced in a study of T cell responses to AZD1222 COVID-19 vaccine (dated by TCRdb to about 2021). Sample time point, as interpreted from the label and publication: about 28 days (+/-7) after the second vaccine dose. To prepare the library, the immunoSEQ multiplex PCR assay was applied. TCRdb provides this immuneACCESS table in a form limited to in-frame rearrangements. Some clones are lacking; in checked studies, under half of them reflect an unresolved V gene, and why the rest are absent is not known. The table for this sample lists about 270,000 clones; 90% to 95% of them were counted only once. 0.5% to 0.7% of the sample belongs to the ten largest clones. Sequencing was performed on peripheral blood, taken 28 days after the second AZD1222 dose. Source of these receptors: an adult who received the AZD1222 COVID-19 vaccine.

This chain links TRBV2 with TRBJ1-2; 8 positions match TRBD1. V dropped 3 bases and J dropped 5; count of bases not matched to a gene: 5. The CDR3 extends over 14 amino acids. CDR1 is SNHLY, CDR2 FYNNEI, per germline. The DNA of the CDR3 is TGTGCCAGCAGTGAGCAGGGGGCAGATTATGGCTACACCTTC. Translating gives CASSEQGADYGYTF.

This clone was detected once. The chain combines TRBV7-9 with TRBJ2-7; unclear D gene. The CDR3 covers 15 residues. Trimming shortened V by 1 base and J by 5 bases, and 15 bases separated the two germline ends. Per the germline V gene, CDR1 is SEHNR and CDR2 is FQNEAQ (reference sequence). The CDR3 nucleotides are TGTGCCAGCAGCTTAGAAGCCTGGATTCGTCACGAGCAGTACTTC. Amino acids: CASSLEAWIRHEQYF.

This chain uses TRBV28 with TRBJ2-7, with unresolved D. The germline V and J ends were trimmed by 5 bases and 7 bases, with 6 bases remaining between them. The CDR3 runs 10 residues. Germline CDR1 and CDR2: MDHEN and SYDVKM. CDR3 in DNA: TGTGCCAGCAGTGCGATTGAGCAGTACTTC. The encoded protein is CASSAIEQYF. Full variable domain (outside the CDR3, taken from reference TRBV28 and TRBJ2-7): DVKVTQSSRYLVKRTGEKVFLECVQDMDHENMFWYRQDPGLGLRLIYFSYDVKMKEKGDIPEGYSVSREKKERFSLILESASTNQTSMYLCASSAIEQYFGPGTRLTVT.

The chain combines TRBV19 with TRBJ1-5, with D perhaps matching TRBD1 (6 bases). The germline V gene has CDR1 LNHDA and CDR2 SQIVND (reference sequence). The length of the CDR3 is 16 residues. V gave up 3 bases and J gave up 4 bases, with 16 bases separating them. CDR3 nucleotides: TGTGCCAGTAGTATGGGGTGGGGCGACAGGAATCAGCCCCAGCATTTT. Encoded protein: CASSMGWGDRNQPQHF.

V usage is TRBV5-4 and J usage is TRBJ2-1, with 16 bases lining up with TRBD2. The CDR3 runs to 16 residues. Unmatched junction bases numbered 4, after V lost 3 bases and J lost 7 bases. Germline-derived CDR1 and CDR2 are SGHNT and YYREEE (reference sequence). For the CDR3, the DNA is TGTGCCAGCAGCTCCGGGACTAGCGGGAGGGCGAATGAGCAGTTCTTC. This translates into CASSSGTSGRANEQFF.

This CDR3 reads CASSRGGSSYEQYF. The CDR3 DNA reads as TGTGCCAGCAGCCGAGGGGGGAGCTCCTACGAGCAGTACTTC. The rearrangement links TRBV7-9 to TRBJ2-7; D might be TRBD1 or TRBD2, each matching 6 bases. This CDR3 is 14 amino acids long. Trimming took off 5 bases at V and 0 bases at J, with 11 bases between the two ends. Germline values: CDR1 SEHNR, CDR2 FQNEAQ (reference sequence). Filled out from reference TRBV7-9 and TRBJ2-7, the complete variable domain reads DTGVSQNPRHKITKRGQNVTFRCDPISEHNRLYWYRQTLGQGPEFLTYFQNEAQLEKSRLLSDRFSAERPKGSFSTLEIQRTEQGDSAMYLCASSRGGSSYEQYFGPGTRLTVT.

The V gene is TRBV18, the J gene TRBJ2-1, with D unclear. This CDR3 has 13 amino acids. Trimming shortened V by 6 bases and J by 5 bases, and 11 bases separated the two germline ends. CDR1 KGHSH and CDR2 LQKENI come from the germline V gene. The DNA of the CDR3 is TGTGCCAGCTCTACGGATCGTAACAATGAGCAGTTCTTC. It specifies CASSTDRNNEQFF. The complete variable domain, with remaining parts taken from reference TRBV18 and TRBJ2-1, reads NAGVMQNPRHLVRRRGQEARLRCSPMKGHSHVYWYRQLPEEGLKFMVYLQKENIIDESGMPKERFSAEFPKEGPSILRIQQVVRGDSAAYFCASSTDRNNEQFFGPGTRLTVL.

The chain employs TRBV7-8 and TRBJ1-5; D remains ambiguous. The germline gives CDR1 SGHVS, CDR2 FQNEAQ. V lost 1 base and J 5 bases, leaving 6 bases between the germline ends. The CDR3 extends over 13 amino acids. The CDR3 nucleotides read TGTGCCAGCAGCTTAGTGGCTGATCAGCCCCAGCATTTT. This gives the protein CASSLVADQPQHF.

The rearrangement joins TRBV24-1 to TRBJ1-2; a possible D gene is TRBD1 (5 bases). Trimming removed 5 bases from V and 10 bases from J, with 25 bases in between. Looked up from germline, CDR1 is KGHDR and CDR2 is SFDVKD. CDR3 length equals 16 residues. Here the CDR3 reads CATSAEVPRDDADYTF. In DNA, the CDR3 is TGTGCCACCAGTGCCGAGGTTCCCCGGGACGATGCTGACTACACCTTC.

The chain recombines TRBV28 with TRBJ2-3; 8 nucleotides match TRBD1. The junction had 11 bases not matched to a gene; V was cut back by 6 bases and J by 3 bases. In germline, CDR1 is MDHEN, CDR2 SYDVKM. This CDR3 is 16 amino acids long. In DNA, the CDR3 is TGTGCCAGCAGCCATGAAGGACAGGGAGAGACAGATACGCAGTATTTT. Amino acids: CASSHEGQGETDTQYF.

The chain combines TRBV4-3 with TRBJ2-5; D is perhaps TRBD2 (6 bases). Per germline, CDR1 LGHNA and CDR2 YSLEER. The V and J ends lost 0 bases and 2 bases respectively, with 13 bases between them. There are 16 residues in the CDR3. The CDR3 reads CASSQDMFSGQETQYF. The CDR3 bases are TGCGCCAGCAGCCAAGATATGTTTAGCGGACAAGAGACCCAGTACTTC.

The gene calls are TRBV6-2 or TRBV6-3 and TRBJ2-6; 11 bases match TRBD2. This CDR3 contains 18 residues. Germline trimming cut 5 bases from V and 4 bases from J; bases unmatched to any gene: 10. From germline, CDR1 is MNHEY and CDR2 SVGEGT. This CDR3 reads CASSRLAGGPRGANVLTF. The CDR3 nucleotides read TGTGCCAGCAGTAGATTAGCGGGAGGGCCGCGAGGGGCCAACGTCCTGACTTTC.

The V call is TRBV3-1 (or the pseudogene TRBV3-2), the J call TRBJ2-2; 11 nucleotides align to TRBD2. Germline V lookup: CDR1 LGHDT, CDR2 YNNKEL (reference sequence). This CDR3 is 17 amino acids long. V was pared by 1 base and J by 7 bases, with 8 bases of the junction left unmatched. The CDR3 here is CASSQGPSGRRGGELFF. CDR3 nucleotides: TGTGCCAGCAGCCAAGGTCCTAGCGGGAGGAGGGGCGGGGAGCTGTTTTTT.

CDR3 loop: CASDRGRYEQYF. CDR3 DNA sequence: TGTGCCAGCGACAGGGGAAGATACGAGCAGTACTTC. The genes are TRBV2 and TRBJ2-7, with 8 bases identical to TRBD1. After removal of 8 bases from V and 4 bases from J, the junction contained 4 bases not matched to a gene. Germline V gene data show CDR1 as SNHLY and CDR2 as FYNNEI. The CDR3 consists of 12 residues.

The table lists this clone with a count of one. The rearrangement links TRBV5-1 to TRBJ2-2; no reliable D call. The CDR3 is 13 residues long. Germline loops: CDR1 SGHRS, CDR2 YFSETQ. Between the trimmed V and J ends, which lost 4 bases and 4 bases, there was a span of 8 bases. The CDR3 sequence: CASSLISTGELFF. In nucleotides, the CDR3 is TGCGCCAGCAGCCTAATTTCCACCGGGGAGCTGTTTTTT.

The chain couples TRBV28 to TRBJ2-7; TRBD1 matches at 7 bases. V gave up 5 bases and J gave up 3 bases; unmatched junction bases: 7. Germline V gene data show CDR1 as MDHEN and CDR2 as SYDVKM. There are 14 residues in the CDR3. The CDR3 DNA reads TGTGCCAGCAGTACGACAGGGATTCTCTACGAGCAGTACTTC. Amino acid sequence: CASSTTGILYEQYF.

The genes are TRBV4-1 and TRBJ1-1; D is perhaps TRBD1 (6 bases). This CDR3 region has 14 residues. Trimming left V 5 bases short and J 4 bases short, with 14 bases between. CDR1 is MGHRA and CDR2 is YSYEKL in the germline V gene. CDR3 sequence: CASSTPTGFTEAFF. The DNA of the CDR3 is TGCGCCAGCAGCACCCCGACAGGATTCACTGAAGCTTTCTTT.

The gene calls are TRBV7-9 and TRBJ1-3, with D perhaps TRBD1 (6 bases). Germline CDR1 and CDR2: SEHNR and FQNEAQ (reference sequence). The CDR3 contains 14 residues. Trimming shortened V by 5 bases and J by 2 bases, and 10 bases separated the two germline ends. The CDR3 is CASSLTGTGNTIYF. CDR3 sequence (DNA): TGTGCCAGCAGCCTTACAGGGACTGGAAACACCATATATTTT.

Written as DNA, the CDR3 is TGTGCCAGCAGCTTAGAGTCGGGGGTTGGGGGCTACGAGCAGTACTTC. Protein product: CASSLESGVGGYEQYF. The chain combines TRBV7-8 with TRBJ2-7; tentative D call: TRBD2 (6 bases). The V end was cut by 1 base, the J end by 3 bases, with 16 bases between. Germline CDR1 is SGHVS and CDR2 is FQNEAQ. The CDR3 extends over 16 amino acids.

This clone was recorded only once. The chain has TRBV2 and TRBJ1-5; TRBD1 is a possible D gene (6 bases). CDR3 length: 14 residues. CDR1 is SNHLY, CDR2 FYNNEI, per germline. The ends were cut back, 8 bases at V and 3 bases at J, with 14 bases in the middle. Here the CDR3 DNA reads TGTGCCAGCTCGGAACGGGGGGCCAATCAGCCCCAGCATTTT. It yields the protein CASSERGANQPQHF. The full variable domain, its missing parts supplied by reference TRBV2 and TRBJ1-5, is EPEVTQTPSHQVTQMGQEVILRCVPISNHLYFYWYRQILGQKVEFLVSFYNNEISEKSEIFDDQFSVERPDGSNFTLKIRSTKLEDSAMYFCASSERGANQPQHFGDGTRLSIL.

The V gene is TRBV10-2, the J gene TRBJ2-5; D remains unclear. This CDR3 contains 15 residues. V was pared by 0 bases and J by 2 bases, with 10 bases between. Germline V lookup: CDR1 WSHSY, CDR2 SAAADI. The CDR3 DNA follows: TGCGCCAGCAGTGAGTCGAGTGGCGGTCAAGAGACCCAGTACTTC. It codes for CASSESSGGQETQYF.

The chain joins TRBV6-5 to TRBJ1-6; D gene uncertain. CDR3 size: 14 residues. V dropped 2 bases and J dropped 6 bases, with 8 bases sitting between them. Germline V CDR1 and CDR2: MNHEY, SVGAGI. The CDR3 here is CASSYRSSNSPLHF. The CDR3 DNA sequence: TGTGCCAGCAGTTACAGAAGTTCTAATTCACCCCTCCACTTT.

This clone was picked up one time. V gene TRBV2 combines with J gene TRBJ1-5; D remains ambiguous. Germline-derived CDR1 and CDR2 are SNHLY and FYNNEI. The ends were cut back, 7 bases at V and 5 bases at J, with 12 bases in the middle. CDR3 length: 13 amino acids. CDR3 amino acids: CASKIGYDQPQHF. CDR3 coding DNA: TGTGCCAGCAAGATAGGTTATGATCAGCCCCAGCATTTT.

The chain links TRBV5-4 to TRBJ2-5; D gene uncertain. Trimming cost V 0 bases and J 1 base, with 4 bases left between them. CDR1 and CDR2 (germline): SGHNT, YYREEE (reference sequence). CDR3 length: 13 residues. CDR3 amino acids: CASSLDSQETQYF. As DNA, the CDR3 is TGTGCCAGCAGCTTGGACAGCCAAGAGACCCAGTACTTC.

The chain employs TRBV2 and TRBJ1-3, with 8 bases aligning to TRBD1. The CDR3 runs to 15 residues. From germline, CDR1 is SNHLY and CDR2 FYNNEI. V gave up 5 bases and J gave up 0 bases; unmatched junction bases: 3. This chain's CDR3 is CASSTGQASGNTIYF. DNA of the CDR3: TGTGCCAGCAGTACGGGACAGGCCTCTGGAAACACCATATATTTT.

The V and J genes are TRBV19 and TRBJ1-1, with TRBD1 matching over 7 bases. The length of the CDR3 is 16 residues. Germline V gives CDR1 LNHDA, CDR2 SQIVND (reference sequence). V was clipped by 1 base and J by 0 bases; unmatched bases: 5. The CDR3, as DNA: TGTGCCAGTAGTATAGGGAGGGGGCGGCTGAACACTGAAGCTTTCTTT. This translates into CASSIGRGRLNTEAFF.

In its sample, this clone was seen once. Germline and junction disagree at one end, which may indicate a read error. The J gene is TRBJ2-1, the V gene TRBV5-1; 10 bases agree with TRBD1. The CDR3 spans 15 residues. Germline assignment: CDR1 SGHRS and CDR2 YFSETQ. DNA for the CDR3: TGCGCCAGCAGGTTGGGACAGGGGTCCTACAATGAGCAGTTCTTC. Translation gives CASRLGQGSYNEQFF.

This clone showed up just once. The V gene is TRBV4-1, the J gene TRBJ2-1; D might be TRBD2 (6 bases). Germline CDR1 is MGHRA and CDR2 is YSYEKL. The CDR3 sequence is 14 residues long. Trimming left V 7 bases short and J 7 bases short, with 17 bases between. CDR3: CASKQDYINNEQFF. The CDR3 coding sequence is TGCGCCAGCAAGCAGGACTACATCAATAATGAGCAGTTCTTC.

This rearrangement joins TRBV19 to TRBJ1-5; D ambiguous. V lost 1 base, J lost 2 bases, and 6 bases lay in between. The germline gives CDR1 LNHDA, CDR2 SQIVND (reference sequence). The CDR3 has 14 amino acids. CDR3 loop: CASSIGWGNQPQHF. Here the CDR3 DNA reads TGTGCCAGTAGTATAGGGTGGGGCAATCAGCCCCAGCATTTT.

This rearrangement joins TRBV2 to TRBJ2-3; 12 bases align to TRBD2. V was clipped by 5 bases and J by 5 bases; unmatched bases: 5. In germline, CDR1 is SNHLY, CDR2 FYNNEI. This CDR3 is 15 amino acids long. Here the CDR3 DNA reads TGTGCCAGCAGTTCACTAGCGGGGGGAGTAGATACGCAGTATTTT. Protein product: CASSSLAGGVDTQYF.

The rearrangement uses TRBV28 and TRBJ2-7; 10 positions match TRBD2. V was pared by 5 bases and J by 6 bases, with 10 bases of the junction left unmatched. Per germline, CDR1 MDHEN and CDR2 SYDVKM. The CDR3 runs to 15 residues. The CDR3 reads CASSPPGLARGEQYF. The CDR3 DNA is TGTGCCAGCAGTCCTCCGGGACTAGCGAGAGGCGAGCAGTACTTC.

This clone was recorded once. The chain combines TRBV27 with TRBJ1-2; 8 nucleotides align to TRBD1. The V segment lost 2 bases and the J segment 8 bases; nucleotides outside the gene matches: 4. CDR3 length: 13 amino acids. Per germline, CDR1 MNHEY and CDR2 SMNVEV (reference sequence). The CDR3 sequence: CASSLNAGGGYTF. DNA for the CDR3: TGTGCCAGCAGTTTAAACGCAGGGGGCGGCTACACCTTC.